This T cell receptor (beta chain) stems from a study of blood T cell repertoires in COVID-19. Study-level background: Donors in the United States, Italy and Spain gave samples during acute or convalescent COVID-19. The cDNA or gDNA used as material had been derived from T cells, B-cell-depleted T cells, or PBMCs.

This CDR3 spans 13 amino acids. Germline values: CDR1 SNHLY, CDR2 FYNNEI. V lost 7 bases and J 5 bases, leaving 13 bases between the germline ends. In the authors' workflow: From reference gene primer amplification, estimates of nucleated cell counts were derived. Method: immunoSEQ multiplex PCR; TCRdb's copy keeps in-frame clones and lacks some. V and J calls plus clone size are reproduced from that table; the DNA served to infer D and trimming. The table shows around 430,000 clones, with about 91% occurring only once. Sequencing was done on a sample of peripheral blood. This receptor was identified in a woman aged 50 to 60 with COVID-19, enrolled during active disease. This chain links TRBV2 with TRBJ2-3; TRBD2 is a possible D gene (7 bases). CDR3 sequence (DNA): TGTGCCAGCAAGGGGGGGCAGGGAGATACGCAGTATTTT. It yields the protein CASKGGQGDTQYF.